The TCR beta chain under discussion was sequenced for a study of blood T cell repertoires in COVID-19. CDR3 size: 13 residues. V gave up 9 bases and J gave up 7 bases, with 16 bases separating them. The repertoire was sequenced with immunoSEQ multiplex PCR; TCRdb's copy has only in-frame clones and lacks some. This table has 200,000 or so clones, around 89% appearing once. The sequenced sample consisted of PBMCs or T cells enriched from blood (not recorded which). This chain joins TRBV12-3 or TRBV12-4 and TRBJ1-5; no definite D call. This receptor was taken from a woman between 18 and 29 years old in a cohort exposed to, infected with or recovered from COVID-19 (not recorded which). CDR3: CASSFNPRQPQHF. CDR3 bases: TGTGCCAGTTCCTTTAATCCTCGGCAGCCCCAGCATTTT.